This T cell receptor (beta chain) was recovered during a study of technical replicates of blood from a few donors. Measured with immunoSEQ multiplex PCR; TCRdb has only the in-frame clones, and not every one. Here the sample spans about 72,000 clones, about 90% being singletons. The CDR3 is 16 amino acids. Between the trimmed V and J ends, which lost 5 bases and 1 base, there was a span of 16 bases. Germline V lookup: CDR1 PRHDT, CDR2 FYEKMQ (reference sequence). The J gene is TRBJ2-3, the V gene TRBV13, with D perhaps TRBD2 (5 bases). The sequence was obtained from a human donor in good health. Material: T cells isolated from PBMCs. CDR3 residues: CASSDGGGYGTDTQYF. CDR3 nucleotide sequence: TGTGCCAGCAGCGACGGCGGAGGCTATGGCACAGATACGCAGTATTTT.